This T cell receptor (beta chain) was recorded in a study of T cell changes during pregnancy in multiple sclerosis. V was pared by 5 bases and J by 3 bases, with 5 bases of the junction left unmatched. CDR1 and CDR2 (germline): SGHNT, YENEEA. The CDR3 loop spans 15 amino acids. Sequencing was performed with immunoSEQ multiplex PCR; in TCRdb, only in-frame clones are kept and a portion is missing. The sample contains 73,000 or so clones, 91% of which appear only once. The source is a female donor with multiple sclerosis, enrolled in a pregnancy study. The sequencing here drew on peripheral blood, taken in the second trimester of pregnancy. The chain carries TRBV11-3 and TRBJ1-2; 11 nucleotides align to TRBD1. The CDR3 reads CASSARDRGDYGYTF. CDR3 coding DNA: TGTGCCAGCAGCGCCCGGGACAGGGGGGACTATGGCTACACCTTC.